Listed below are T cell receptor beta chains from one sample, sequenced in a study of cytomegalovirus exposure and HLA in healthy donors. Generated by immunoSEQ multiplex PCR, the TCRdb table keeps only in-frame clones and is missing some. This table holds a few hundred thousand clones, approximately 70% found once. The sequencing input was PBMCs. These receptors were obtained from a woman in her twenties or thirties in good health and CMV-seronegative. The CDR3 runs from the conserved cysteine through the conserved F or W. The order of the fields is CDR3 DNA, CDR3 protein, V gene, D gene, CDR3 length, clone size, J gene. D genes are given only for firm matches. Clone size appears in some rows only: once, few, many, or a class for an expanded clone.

CDR3 DNA: TGTGCCAGCAGTTCCCTGACAGCAGAAGAGACCCAGTACTTC
CDR3 protein: CASSSLTAEETQYF
V gene: TRBV6-5
D gene: .
CDR3 length: 14
clone size: .
J gene: TRBJ2-5

CDR3 DNA: TGTGCCAGCAGCTTACTTACTAGCGGGGGGGCCAGAGATACGCAGTATTTT
CDR3 protein: CASSLLTSGGARDTQYF
V gene: TRBV7-9
D gene: TRBD2
CDR3 length: 17
clone size: .
J gene: TRBJ2-3

CDR3 DNA: TGTGCCAGCAGCGCACAGGGACCCAATCAGCCCCAGCATTTT
CDR3 protein: CASSAQGPNQPQHF
V gene: TRBV21-1
D gene: .
CDR3 length: 14
clone size: few
J gene: TRBJ1-5

CDR3 DNA: TGTGCCAGCAGTGAAGGGACAGGGGCTAATGAAAAACTGTTTTTT
CDR3 protein: CASSEGTGANEKLFF
V gene: TRBV6-1
D gene: TRBD1
CDR3 length: 15
clone size: .
J gene: TRBJ1-4

CDR3 DNA: TGCGCCAGCAGTCATTCAGAGGATGTCTACGAGCAGTACTTC
CDR3 protein: CASSHSEDVYEQYF
V gene: TRBV23-1
D gene: .
CDR3 length: 14
clone size: .
J gene: TRBJ2-7

CDR3 DNA: TGTGCCAGCAGAGGACAACCCGCGAACACCGGGGAGCTGTTTTTT
CDR3 protein: CASRGQPANTGELFF
V gene: TRBV6-5
D gene: .
CDR3 length: 15
clone size: .
J gene: TRBJ2-2

CDR3 DNA: TGTGCCAGCAGTTTATATCCTAGCGGGAGCTCCTACAATGAGCAGTTCTTC
CDR3 protein: CASSLYPSGSSYNEQFF
V gene: TRBV27
D gene: TRBD2
CDR3 length: 17
clone size: .
J gene: TRBJ2-1

CDR3 DNA: TGTGCCAGCAGTTACACCAAGGGGGTTTTGGAGACCCAGTACTTC
CDR3 protein: CASSYTKGVLETQYF
V gene: TRBV6-5
D gene: .
CDR3 length: 15
clone size: .
J gene: TRBJ2-5

CDR3 DNA: TGCAGTGCATGGGGGGGAGGCGAGCAGTACTTC
CDR3 protein: CSAWGGGEQYF
V gene: TRBV20-1
D gene: TRBD2
CDR3 length: 11
clone size: .
J gene: TRBJ2-7

CDR3 DNA: TGTGCCAGCAGTCCCTCTCTGGGGAAGGTGTCAGGGGAAAACCCTGAAGCTTTCTTT
CDR3 protein: CASSPSLGKVSGENPEAFF
V gene: TRBV7-9
D gene: .
CDR3 length: 19
clone size: .
J gene: TRBJ1-1

CDR3 DNA: TGTGCTAGTGGTTTGGTACGGTCACTAGCGGGGGACAATGAGCAGTTCTTC
CDR3 protein: CASGLVRSLAGDNEQFF
V gene: TRBV12-5
D gene: TRBD2
CDR3 length: 17
clone size: .
J gene: TRBJ2-1

CDR3 DNA: TGTGCCAGCAACGACAGACAGGGGCTCAACACTGAAGCTTTATTT
CDR3 protein: CASNDRQGLNTEALF
V gene: TRBV6-1
D gene: TRBD1
CDR3 length: 15
clone size: .
J gene: TRBJ1-1

CDR3 DNA: TGTGCCAGCAGCGGTACTAGCGGGGGAACCGGGGAGCTGTTTTTT
CDR3 protein: CASSGTSGGTGELFF
V gene: TRBV9
D gene: TRBD2
CDR3 length: 15
clone size: .
J gene: TRBJ2-2

CDR3 DNA: TGTGCCAGTAAACAGGGATACAATGAGCAGTTCTTC
CDR3 protein: CASKQGYNEQFF
V gene: TRBV19
D gene: .
CDR3 length: 12
clone size: .
J gene: TRBJ2-1

CDR3 DNA: TGTGCCAGCAGCGTAGAACCAGGGGGCGCCTACACTGAAGCTTTCTTT
CDR3 protein: CASSVEPGGAYTEAFF
V gene: TRBV9
D gene: TRBD1
CDR3 length: 16
clone size: .
J gene: TRBJ1-1

CDR3 DNA: TGTGCCAGCAGCGTAGGGATGGGGCAGGGGAATAGAACCTACGAGCAGTACTTC
CDR3 protein: CASSVGMGQGNRTYEQYF
V gene: TRBV9
D gene: .
CDR3 length: 18
clone size: once
J gene: TRBJ2-7

CDR3 DNA: TGTGCCAGCAGTGCCGGGACAGGGGACGACTATGGCTACACCTTC
CDR3 protein: CASSAGTGDDYGYTF
V gene: TRBV6-1
D gene: TRBD1
CDR3 length: 15
clone size: .
J gene: TRBJ1-2

CDR3 DNA: TGCGCCAGCAGTGATTCCGTATTTAGCACAGATACGCAGTATTTT
CDR3 protein: CASSDSVFSTDTQYF
V gene: TRBV10-2
D gene: .
CDR3 length: 15
clone size: .
J gene: TRBJ2-3

CDR3 DNA: TGTGCCAGCAGCTATACAGGGAATTTCTACGAGCAGTACTTC
CDR3 protein: CASSYTGNFYEQYF
V gene: TRBV7-8
D gene: .
CDR3 length: 14
clone size: .
J gene: TRBJ2-7

CDR3 DNA: TGCAGCGTTGACCCCTGGAACACCGGGGAGCTGTTTTTT
CDR3 protein: CSVDPWNTGELFF
V gene: TRBV29-1
D gene: .
CDR3 length: 13
clone size: .
J gene: TRBJ2-2

CDR3 DNA: TGCAGCGTTGAGCGTACGGGACAGGGGACGGGTAAGACCCAGTACTTC
CDR3 protein: CSVERTGQGTGKTQYF
V gene: TRBV29-1
D gene: TRBD1
CDR3 length: 16
clone size: .
J gene: TRBJ2-5

CDR3 DNA: TGCAGCGTTGGAGCTAGCGGGAGCTACGAGCAGTACTTC
CDR3 protein: CSVGASGSYEQYF
V gene: TRBV29-1
D gene: TRBD2
CDR3 length: 13
clone size: .
J gene: TRBJ2-7

CDR3 DNA: TGTGCCAGCAGTGAATTCGCGGTGAACACCGGGGAGCTGTTTTTT
CDR3 protein: CASSEFAVNTGELFF
V gene: TRBV25-1
D gene: .
CDR3 length: 15
clone size: .
J gene: TRBJ2-2

CDR3 DNA: TGCGCCAGCAGACGCAGCGGGAGAGACTACAATGAGCAGTTCTTC
CDR3 protein: CASRRSGRDYNEQFF
V gene: TRBV5-1
D gene: TRBD2
CDR3 length: 15
clone size: .
J gene: TRBJ2-1

CDR3 DNA: TGTGCCAGCAGTGAATTACGGGCGGGGGGTGGCTACACCTTC
CDR3 protein: CASSELRAGGGYTF
V gene: TRBV25-1
D gene: .
CDR3 length: 14
clone size: once
J gene: TRBJ1-2

CDR3 DNA: TGTGCCAGCACTGAACTAGCGGGAGACTACAATGAGCAGTTCTTC
CDR3 protein: CASTELAGDYNEQFF
V gene: TRBV7-2
D gene: TRBD2
CDR3 length: 15
clone size: few
J gene: TRBJ2-1

CDR3 DNA: TGTGCCAGCAGTCCTTCTTACTCTGGGGCCAACGTCCTGACTTTC
CDR3 protein: CASSPSYSGANVLTF
V gene: TRBV27
D gene: .
CDR3 length: 15
clone size: .
J gene: TRBJ2-6

CDR3 DNA: TGTGCCAGCAGTTCCTTGATCCGACAGGCAGGCAGCTACGAGCAGTACTTC
CDR3 protein: CASSSLIRQAGSYEQYF
V gene: TRBV27
D gene: .
CDR3 length: 17
clone size: .
J gene: TRBJ2-7

CDR3 DNA: TGTGCCAGCAGCGTGGGACAGGAGTACTACGAGCAGTACTTC
CDR3 protein: CASSVGQEYYEQYF
V gene: TRBV9
D gene: TRBD1
CDR3 length: 14
clone size: .
J gene: TRBJ2-7

CDR3 DNA: TGTGCCAGCAGGCGTCTAGCGGGGGGTTCCTACGAGCAGTACTTC
CDR3 protein: CASRRLAGGSYEQYF
V gene: TRBV6-1
D gene: TRBD2
CDR3 length: 15
clone size: .
J gene: TRBJ2-7

CDR3 DNA: TGTGCCAGCCCCCACAGCGGGAGTGTGGACGAGCAGTACTTC
CDR3 protein: CASPHSGSVDEQYF
V gene: TRBV6-6
D gene: TRBD2
CDR3 length: 14
clone size: once
J gene: TRBJ2-7

CDR3 DNA: TGCGCCAGCAGCTTGTACGGGGATAATGAGCAGTTCTTC
CDR3 protein: CASSLYGDNEQFF
V gene: TRBV5-1
D gene: .
CDR3 length: 13
clone size: few
J gene: TRBJ2-1

CDR3 DNA: TGTGCCAGCAGCCCCGGGACTAGTTTGCGCGAGCAGTACTTC
CDR3 protein: CASSPGTSLREQYF
V gene: TRBV7-2
D gene: TRBD2
CDR3 length: 14
clone size: .
J gene: TRBJ2-7

CDR3 DNA: TGCGCCAGCAGTCCAGGGGATGGACCCTACAATGAGCAGTTCTTC
CDR3 protein: CASSPGDGPYNEQFF
V gene: TRBV5-1
D gene: .
CDR3 length: 15
clone size: .
J gene: TRBJ2-1

CDR3 DNA: TGCGCCAGCAGCCCCAGCGAGCACATGAACACTGAAGCTTTCTTT
CDR3 protein: CASSPSEHMNTEAFF
V gene: TRBV4-1
D gene: .
CDR3 length: 15
clone size: .
J gene: TRBJ1-1

CDR3 DNA: TGTGCCAGTGGGACTAGCGGCTCCTACAATGAGCAGTTCTTC
CDR3 protein: CASGTSGSYNEQFF
V gene: TRBV27
D gene: TRBD2
CDR3 length: 14
clone size: .
J gene: TRBJ2-1

CDR3 DNA: TGTGCCAGCAGCTTGGACGGCGGGAGCTCCTACGAGCAGTACTTC
CDR3 protein: CASSLDGGSSYEQYF
V gene: TRBV5-4
D gene: TRBD2
CDR3 length: 15
clone size: few
J gene: TRBJ2-7

CDR3 DNA: TGCGCCAGCAGCCTTGCGGGAGGTCGAGATACGCAGTATTTT
CDR3 protein: CASSLAGGRDTQYF
V gene: TRBV5-1
D gene: TRBD2
CDR3 length: 14
clone size: once
J gene: TRBJ2-3

CDR3 DNA: TGTGCCAGCAGCTCGGGACTAGCGGGGGGACCGTACCAAGAGACCCAGTACTTC
CDR3 protein: CASSSGLAGGPYQETQYF
V gene: TRBV5-4
D gene: TRBD2
CDR3 length: 18
clone size: .
J gene: TRBJ2-5

CDR3 DNA: TGTGCCAGCAGCCTCCTTGGGGGAGCGGGAACCGTGGGTTTCTTC
CDR3 protein: CASSLLGGAGTVGFF
V gene: TRBV11-2
D gene: TRBD2
CDR3 length: 15
clone size: .
J gene: TRBJ2-1

CDR3 DNA: TGTGCCAGCAGCTTAGGGACGGGGGGATTAAATGAGCAGTTCTTC
CDR3 protein: CASSLGTGGLNEQFF
V gene: TRBV11-2
D gene: TRBD2
CDR3 length: 15
clone size: once
J gene: TRBJ2-1

CDR3 DNA: TGTGCCAGCAGCCTGACAGGGGAGATGAACACTGAAGCTTTCTTT
CDR3 protein: CASSLTGEMNTEAFF
V gene: TRBV5-4
D gene: TRBD1
CDR3 length: 15
clone size: .
J gene: TRBJ1-1

CDR3 DNA: TGCGCCAGCGGAAGTGGGACAGGGCGGAACAGGGTCGATGGCTACACCTTC
CDR3 protein: CASGSGTGRNRVDGYTF
V gene: TRBV5-1
D gene: TRBD1
CDR3 length: 17
clone size: few
J gene: TRBJ1-2

CDR3 DNA: TGTGCCAGTAGTATGGAGCACCTTAACACTGAAGCTTTCTTT
CDR3 protein: CASSMEHLNTEAFF
V gene: TRBV19
D gene: .
CDR3 length: 14
clone size: .
J gene: TRBJ1-1

CDR3 DNA: TGCAGCGCGATTTGGACAGCTTCCTACGAGCAGTACTTC
CDR3 protein: CSAIWTASYEQYF
V gene: TRBV29-1
D gene: .
CDR3 length: 13
clone size: .
J gene: TRBJ2-7

CDR3 DNA: TGCGCCAGCAGCTTGGAAGGGACAGGACGCTTCGAGCAGTACTTC
CDR3 protein: CASSLEGTGRFEQYF
V gene: TRBV5-1
D gene: TRBD1
CDR3 length: 15
clone size: .
J gene: TRBJ2-7

CDR3 DNA: TGTGCCAGCAGTTATGCATGGAGGGAGGGGAACACTGAAGCTTTCTTT
CDR3 protein: CASSYAWREGNTEAFF
V gene: TRBV6-6
D gene: .
CDR3 length: 16
clone size: few
J gene: TRBJ1-1

CDR3 DNA: TGTGCCAGCAGCTTGACTGGGGGGTCGGGCACTGAAGCTTTCTTT
CDR3 protein: CASSLTGGSGTEAFF
V gene: TRBV5-5
D gene: .
CDR3 length: 15
clone size: many
J gene: TRBJ1-1

CDR3 DNA: TGTGCCAGGGGAACAGGGGACTACGAGCAGTACTTC
CDR3 protein: CARGTGDYEQYF
V gene: TRBV6-5
D gene: TRBD1
CDR3 length: 12
clone size: .
J gene: TRBJ2-7

CDR3 DNA: TGTGCCAGTAGTATTCCTCAGGGGCCTTACACTGAAGCTTTCTTT
CDR3 protein: CASSIPQGPYTEAFF
V gene: TRBV19
D gene: .
CDR3 length: 15
clone size: .
J gene: TRBJ1-1

CDR3 DNA: TGTGCCAGCTCACGCGGTCCGCTAGCGAGTAGCACAGATACGCAGTATTTT
CDR3 protein: CASSRGPLASSTDTQYF
V gene: TRBV18
D gene: .
CDR3 length: 17
clone size: once
J gene: TRBJ2-3

CDR3 DNA: TGTTCCAGCCGCCGTGAGTTGACTGAAGCTTTCTTT
CDR3 protein: CSSRRELTEAFF
V gene: TRBV7-9
D gene: .
CDR3 length: 12
clone size: .
J gene: TRBJ1-1

CDR3 DNA: TGTGCCAGCAGTATCCGCGGGGGCAATCAGCCCCAGCATTTT
CDR3 protein: CASSIRGGNQPQHF
V gene: TRBV6-1
D gene: .
CDR3 length: 14
clone size: few
J gene: TRBJ1-5

CDR3 DNA: TGTGCCAGCAGCAACCTCGGGACACCTACTGGGCAGTACTTC
CDR3 protein: CASSNLGTPTGQYF
V gene: TRBV5-6
D gene: .
CDR3 length: 14
clone size: .
J gene: TRBJ2-7

CDR3 DNA: TGTGCCAGCGCAAGGGACAGCAACTATGGCTACACCTTC
CDR3 protein: CASARDSNYGYTF
V gene: TRBV7-3
D gene: TRBD1
CDR3 length: 13
clone size: .
J gene: TRBJ1-2

CDR3 DNA: TGTGCTAGTGGTTTCGCCCCTACCGGACTAGCGGGACACGCGAACACCGGGGAGCTGTTTTTT
CDR3 protein: CASGFAPTGLAGHANTGELFF
V gene: TRBV12-5
D gene: TRBD2
CDR3 length: 21
clone size: .
J gene: TRBJ2-2

CDR3 DNA: TGTGCCAGCAGACCCCCAGCGTATGGTGAGCAGTTCTTC
CDR3 protein: CASRPPAYGEQFF
V gene: TRBV6-5
D gene: .
CDR3 length: 13
clone size: .
J gene: TRBJ2-1

CDR3 DNA: TGTGCCAGCAGCCCTGGGCTGCCAATCTCTGGAAACACCATATATTTT
CDR3 protein: CASSPGLPISGNTIYF
V gene: TRBV7-8
D gene: .
CDR3 length: 16
clone size: .
J gene: TRBJ1-3

CDR3 DNA: TGTTCCAGCAGCAAGGGACTAGCGGGGAGCTCCTACGAGCAGTACTTC
CDR3 protein: CSSSKGLAGSSYEQYF
V gene: TRBV7-9
D gene: TRBD2
CDR3 length: 16
clone size: .
J gene: TRBJ2-7